These 9 T cell receptor beta chains came from one sample sequenced in a study of stem cell transplantation in POMP-related autoinflammatory disease. TCRdb's table, derived via immunoSEQ multiplex PCR, lists solely in-frame clones and lacks some. The profile shows about 6,900 clones, under 85% of them singletons. Material for sequencing was a CXCR5-defined cell subset from PBMCs. Every receptor here comes from a human donor in good health.

This sequence joins TRBV10-3 and TRBJ2-6, with 9 bases that match TRBD1. There are 17 residues in the CDR3. The trim removed 7 bases at V and 0 bases at J, leaving 7 bases unmatched. Per the germline V gene, CDR1 is ENHRY and CDR2 is SYGVKD. The chain's CDR3 is CAIKADRGFSGANVLTF. Written as DNA, the CDR3 is TGTGCCATCAAAGCGGACAGGGGTTTCTCTGGGGCCAACGTCCTGACTTTC.

This chain links TRBV15 with TRBJ1-1; D is ambiguous. The CDR3 is 14 amino acids. V was clipped by 0 bases and J by 2 bases, with 7 bases between them. Germline loops: CDR1 LNHNV, CDR2 YYDKDF (reference sequence). CDR3 residues: CATSRDFSNTEAFF. As DNA, the CDR3 is TGTGCCACCAGCAGAGATTTCAGTAACACTGAAGCTTTCTTT.

The chain recombines TRBV4-3 with TRBJ2-3; D not resolved. V was trimmed by 0 bases and J by 2 bases, leaving 9 bases between them. CDR1 is LGHNA and CDR2 is YSLEER in the germline V gene. CDR3 length: 15 amino acids. CDR3 DNA sequence: TGCGCCAGCAGCCAAGATTCCACCATCACAGATACGCAGTATTTT. Its protein product is CASSQDSTITDTQYF.

The count of this clone is one. CDR3 residues: CASSPREGSYEQYF. The CDR3 DNA reads as TGTGCCAGCAGCCCTAGAGAGGGGTCGTACGAGCAGTACTTC. The chain combines TRBV6-1 with TRBJ2-7; D is tentatively TRBD1 or TRBD2 (5 bases each). Germline V gene sequence: CDR1 MNHNS, CDR2 SASEGT. There are 14 residues in the CDR3. With 6 bases removed from V and 4 bases from J, the gap between germline ends came to 16 bases.

This CDR3 is CASSLPGNGNTGELFF. DNA for the CDR3: TGTGCCAGCAGCTTGCCTGGGAATGGGAACACCGGGGAGCTGTTTTTT. This chain uses TRBV5-4 with TRBJ2-2; no firm D call. Germline loops: CDR1 SGHNT, CDR2 YYREEE (reference sequence). The V gene lost 1 base and the J gene lost 1 base, with 11 bases spanning the gap. The CDR3 totals 16 residues. Together with reference TRBV5-4 and TRBJ2-2, the CDR3 gives the full variable domain: ETGVTQSPTHLIKTRGQQVTLRCSSQSGHNTVSWYQQALGQGPQFIFQYYREEENGRGNFPPRFSGLQFPNYSSELNVNALELDDSALYLCASSLPGNGNTGELFFGEGSRLTVL.

The chain links TRBV29-1 to TRBJ2-3; D is undetermined. Germline V gives CDR1 SQVTM, CDR2 ANQGSEA. This CDR3 contains 12 residues. The V gene lost 3 bases and the J gene lost 3 bases, with 7 bases spanning the gap. The CDR3 DNA reads as TGCAGCGTTGATGACCAGACAGATACGCAGTATTTT. Translation gives CSVDDQTDTQYF.

The chain is built from TRBV18 and TRBJ2-3, with D perhaps being TRBD1 or TRBD2 (6 bases each). The CDR3 contains 15 residues. The V end lost 4 bases, the J end lost 3 bases, and 14 bases lay between the germline ends. CDR1 is KGHSH, CDR2 LQKENI, per germline. The CDR3: CASSLSRGLTDTQYF. CDR3 DNA sequence: TGTGCCAGCTCACTAAGTCGGGGGCTGACAGATACGCAGTATTTT.

This clone was counted a single time. Written as DNA, the CDR3 is TGCGCCAGCAGCTTGGCTACTACAGGGTTAGGTGAAAAACTGTTTTTT. Protein sequence: CASSLATTGLGEKLFF. The chain recombines TRBV5-1 with TRBJ1-4, with D perhaps TRBD1 (6 bases). Germline CDR1 SGHRS, CDR2 YFSETQ. This CDR3 is 16 amino acids long. Trimming removed 0 bases at V and 7 bases at J, with 16 bases between.

The V call is TRBV5-6, the J call TRBJ1-4; D call uncertain. Germline-derived CDR1 and CDR2 are SGHDT and YYEEEE. Trimming removed 4 bases at V and 5 bases at J, with 12 bases between. CDR3 size: 14 residues. Here the CDR3 DNA reads TGTGCCAGCAGCGGTTATATATCAAATGAAAAACTGTTTTTT. Translated, it gives CASSGYISNEKLFF.